The rows below give T cell receptor beta chains drawn from one sample of a study of Graves' ophthalmopathy and Graves' hyperthyroidism. Each CDR3 protein is one row after TCRdb ran MiXCR on the multiplex PCR reads. The table includes roughly 420,000 distinct CDR3 sequences, roughly 21% detected once. The sequenced sample was peripheral blood. The receptors shown here come from a young woman with stable Graves' hyperthyroidism. The CDR3 runs from the conserved cysteine through the conserved F or W. The D gene is left open where the match is weak. Part of the rows lack a size; the others show once, few, many or a class for expanded clones.

J gene	CDR3 length	D gene	V gene	clone size	CDR3 protein	CDR3 DNA
TRBJ2-1	12	-	TRBV30	-	CAWSLLANEQFF	TGTGCCTGGAGTCTTCTAGCCAATGAGCAGTTCTTC
TRBJ2-7	12	-	TRBV12-3/TRBV12-4	-	CASSLLRYEQYF	TGTGCCAGCAGCTTGTTGCGCTACGAGCAGTACTTC
TRBJ1-2	14	-	TRBV29-1	-	CSVEDAGETYGYTF	TGCAGCGTTGAAGATGCGGGGGAAACCTATGGCTACACCTTC
TRBJ1-6	16	-	TRBV4-3	many	CASSQDVRQTNSPLHF	TGCGCCAGCAGCCAAGATGTGAGACAGACAAATTCACCCCTCCACTTT
TRBJ2-5	13	-	TRBV19	many	CASSTGVQETQYF	TGTGCCAGTAGTACCGGGGTCCAAGAGACCCAGTACTTC
TRBJ2-7	16	-	TRBV7-2	many	CASSLAAGRNSYEQYF	TGTGCCAGCAGCTTAGCGGCAGGGAGAAATTCCTACGAGCAGTACTTC
TRBJ2-7	14	-	TRBV5-1	-	CASSLLTGSYEQYF	TGCGCCAGCAGCTTGCTAACAGGTTCCTACGAGCAGTACTTC
TRBJ2-7	16	TRBD2	TRBV7-8	many	CASSLAAAGVGYEQYF	TGTGCCAGCAGCTTAGCGGCGGCGGGAGTAGGGTACGAGCAGTACTTC
TRBJ1-2	13	-	TRBV12-3/TRBV12-4	many	CASSLGQYYGYTF	TGTGCCAGCAGTTTAGGGCAGTACTATGGCTACACCTTC
TRBJ2-7	14	-	TRBV12-3/TRBV12-4	many	CASRKDTLAYEQYF	TGTGCCAGCAGAAAAGACACCCTGGCCTACGAGCAGTACTTC
TRBJ1-1	16	TRBD1	TRBV11-1	few	CASNSYVQGASLQAFF	TGTGCCAGCAACTCTTACGTCCAGGGGGCCTCCCTGCAAGCTTTCTTT
TRBJ2-5	12	-	TRBV2	few	CASHREMETQYF	TGTGCCAGCCACAGGGAGATGGAGACCCAGTACTTC
TRBJ1-2	14	-	TRBV6-1	many	CASSQNRGGFGYTF	TGTGCCAGCAGTCAAAACCGTGGGGGTTTCGGCTACACCTTC
TRBJ2-7	14	-	TRBV28	many	CASSHPDSTYEQYF	TGTGCCAGCAGTCACCCCGACAGCACCTACGAGCAGTACTTC
TRBJ2-2	15	TRBD2	TRBV6-1	many	CASTGLAGGPGELFF	TGTGCCAGCACTGGACTAGCGGGAGGGCCCGGGGAGCTGTTTTTT
TRBJ2-7	15	TRBD2	TRBV2	many	CASSGRTSASYEQYF	TGTGCCAGCAGTGGGAGGACTAGTGCCTCCTACGAGCAGTACTTC
TRBJ1-1	12	TRBD1	TRBV29-1	many	CSVYKGATEAFF	TGCAGCGTTTACAAGGGGGCAACTGAAGCTTTCTTT
TRBJ2-7	13	-	TRBV5-1	many	CASSLAMASEQYF	TGCGCCAGCAGCTTGGCCATGGCCTCCGAGCAGTACTTC
TRBJ2-7	15	-	TRBV7-3	-	CASSPRQADPHEQYF	TGTGCCAGCAGCCCACGACAAGCCGACCCCCACGAGCAGTACTTC
TRBJ1-5	16	-	TRBV28	many	CASSLRVWFGNQPQHF	TGTGCCAGCAGTTTACGGGTTTGGTTCGGCAATCAGCCCCAGCATTTT
TRBJ1-5	15	-	TRBV18	few	CASSPPFDRNQPQHF	TGTGCCAGCTCACCACCTTTTGACAGAAATCAGCCCCAGCATTTT
TRBJ1-3	17	-	TRBV7-8	many	CASSPTPGHLSGNTIYF	TGTGCCAGCAGCCCAACACCCGGACATCTCTCTGGAAACACCATATATTTT
TRBJ1-1	13	TRBD1	TRBV29-1	many	CSGWGQVNTEAFF	TGCAGCGGATGGGGACAGGTGAACACTGAAGCTTTCTTT
TRBJ2-7	13	TRBD2	TRBV20-1	many	CSARVSGRGEQYF	TGCAGTGCTAGAGTTAGCGGGAGGGGCGAGCAGTACTTC
TRBJ1-3	14	-	TRBV5-1	-	CASSLQGSGNTLYF	TGCGCCAGCAGCTTACAGGGCTCTGGAAACACCTTATATTTT
TRBJ1-6	15	-	TRBV9	many	CASSVGQEGRSPLHF	TGTGCCAGCAGCGTAGGTCAAGAAGGGAGGTCACCCCTCCACTTT
TRBJ1-2	13	-	TRBV7-9	many	CASSSRTDYGYTF	TGTGCCAGCAGCTCCCGGACAGACTATGGCTACACCTTC
TRBJ2-5	16	-	TRBV11-2	many	CASSLGFTSVQETQYF	TGTGCCAGCAGCTTAGGATTTACCAGCGTCCAAGAGACCCAGTACTTC
TRBJ1-2	14	-	TRBV6-5	many	CASSLSIGIYGYTF	TGTGCCAGCAGCCTATCCATTGGTATCTATGGCTACACCTTC
TRBJ2-7	14	-	TRBV24-1	-	CATSDPQGPPEQYF	TGTGCCACCAGTGACCCGCAGGGGCCCCCGGAGCAGTACTTC
TRBJ1-5	16	TRBD1	TRBV6-1	many	CASSEPVTGDNQPQHF	TGTGCCAGCAGTGAACCCGTGACAGGGGATAATCAGCCCCAGCATTTT
TRBJ2-7	16	TRBD1	TRBV7-2	-	CASSLARTGAGGEQYF	TGTGCCAGCAGCTTAGCTCGGACAGGGGCCGGGGGAGAGCAGTACTTC
TRBJ2-7	14	-	TRBV20-1	many	CSARDVLGVREQYF	TGCAGTGCTAGAGACGTGTTAGGGGTACGCGAGCAGTACTTC
TRBJ1-1	19	TRBD1	TRBV2	-	CVISPISSTDRGRVTEAFF	TGTGTCATCAGTCCCATCTCTTCAACAGACAGGGGACGGGTTACTGAAGCTTTCTTT
TRBJ1-1	13	-	TRBV6-2/TRBV6-3	-	CASSYSIGTEAFF	TGTGCCAGCAGTTACTCGATTGGGACTGAAGCTTTCTTT
TRBJ1-3	16	-	TRBV6-1	once	CASSVTGFGSGNTIYF	TGTGCCAGCAGTGTCACAGGGTTTGGCTCTGGAAACACCATATATTTT
TRBJ2-5	17	TRBD2	TRBV20-1	-	CSARVYDTSGRGETQYF	TGCAGTGCTAGAGTTTATGATACTAGCGGGAGGGGAGAGACCCAGTACTTC
TRBJ2-7	11	-	TRBV29-1	many	CSAGGSYEQYF	TGCAGCGCCGGAGGCAGTTACGAGCAGTACTTC
TRBJ1-1	15	TRBD1	TRBV5-1	-	CASSFGAGGDTEAFF	TGCGCCAGCAGCTTTGGGGCAGGGGGTGACACTGAAGCTTTCTTT
TRBJ1-1	11	-	TRBV20-1	-	CSATRNTESFF	TGCAGTGCTACCAGGAACACTGAATCTTTCTTT
TRBJ1-5	14	-	TRBV28	many	CASSSGTRNQPQHF	TGTGCCAGCAGTTCCGGGACTCGCAATCAGCCCCAGCATTTT
TRBJ2-7	17	-	TRBV6-1	many	CASTTWGNSASSYEQYF	TGTGCCAGCACCACCTGGGGGAATAGCGCAAGCTCCTACGAGCAGTACTTC
TRBJ2-5	15	TRBD2	TRBV7-6	-	CASSTSSGGTGTQYF	TGTGCCAGCAGCACCTCTAGCGGGGGGACAGGGACCCAGTACTTC